One and the same sample provided the 18 T cell receptor beta chains below, sequenced in a study of blood T cell repertoires in COVID-19. Using immunoSEQ multiplex PCR, the repertoire was profiled, and TCRdb retains in-frame clones only, with some absent. The sample has around 80,000 clones, 80% seen once. Sequencing input: peripheral blood. Every receptor here comes from a woman aged 70-85 years with acute or convalescent COVID-19.

This clone came up a few times. The CDR3 sequence: CASSEKGDPQNTGELFF. CDR3 nucleotides: TGTGCCAGCAGCGAGAAGGGGGATCCCCAAAACACCGGGGAGCTGTTTTTT. This chain uses TRBV7-9 with TRBJ2-2; weak D call: TRBD1 (6 bases). CDR3 length: 17 residues. The germline CDR1 and CDR2 sequences are SEHNR and FQNEAQ (reference sequence). Trimming removed 5 bases from V and 2 bases from J, with 18 bases in between. Looking up the rest from reference TRBV7-9 and TRBJ2-2 gives the full variable domain: DTGVSQNPRHKITKRGQNVTFRCDPISEHNRLYWYRQTLGQGPEFLTYFQNEAQLEKSRLLSDRFSAERPKGSFSTLEIQRTEQGDSAMYLCASSEKGDPQNTGELFFGEGSRLTVL.

The J gene is TRBJ2-3, the V gene TRBV5-4; D may be TRBD2 (5 bases). The V gene lost 2 bases and the J gene lost 5 bases, with 12 bases spanning the gap. Germline CDR1 SGHNT, CDR2 YYREEE (reference sequence). The CDR3 covers 14 residues. CDR3 loop: CASSLSLAGDTQYF. The CDR3, as DNA: TGTGCCAGCAGCTTATCCCTAGCCGGAGATACGCAGTATTTT.

The CDR3 loop is CSVVGVYSPNTEAFF. CDR3 nucleotides: TGCAGCGTTGTCGGGGTGTATTCCCCGAACACTGAAGCTTTCTTT. The chain uses TRBV29-1 and TRBJ1-1; D gene unclear. The germline V and J ends were trimmed by 4 bases and 1 base, with 16 bases remaining between them. Looked up from germline, CDR1 is SQVTM and CDR2 is ANQGSEA. The CDR3 runs 15 residues. Using reference TRBV29-1 and TRBJ1-1 for the parts outside the CDR3, the full variable domain is SAVISQKPSRDICQRGTSLTIQCQVDSQVTMMFWYRQQPGQSLTLIATANQGSEATYESGFVIDKFPISRPNLTFSTLTVSNMSPEDSSIYLCSVVGVYSPNTEAFFGQGTRLTVV.

Only one count was recorded for this clone. V usage is TRBV24-1 and J usage is TRBJ1-5, with D uncertain. Trimming left V 2 bases short and J 2 bases short, with 12 bases between. The CDR3 covers 16 residues. Per the germline V gene, CDR1 is KGHDR and CDR2 is SFDVKD. As DNA, the CDR3 is TGTGCCACCAGTGATTCCCCAGGCGGGCGCAATCAGCCCCAGCATTTT. It is translated as CATSDSPGGRNQPQHF.

J is TRBJ2-7 and V is TRBV4-1; 12 bases map to TRBD1. This CDR3 region has 16 residues. Germline CDR1 MGHRA, CDR2 YSYEKL. V was pared by 1 base and J by 4 bases, with 5 bases of the junction left unmatched. The CDR3 spells CASSQVGGQGAYEQYF. CDR3 sequence (DNA): TGCGCCAGCAGCCAAGTCGGGGGACAGGGGGCATACGAGCAGTACTTC.

The chain uses TRBV7-2 and TRBJ2-3, with 8 bases aligning to TRBD2. The CDR3 length is 14 residues. V was clipped by 5 bases and J by 5 bases; unmatched bases: 6. The germline V gene encodes CDR1 SGHTA and CDR2 FQGNSA. CDR3 nucleotides: TGTGCCAGCAGCCCGGGGGGGCCGGGAGATACGCAGTATTTT. This encodes CASSPGGPGDTQYF.

This clone was seen once. The V and J genes are TRBV3-1 (or the pseudogene TRBV3-2) and TRBJ2-1; 12 positions agree with TRBD1. Trimming cost V 0 bases and J 10 bases; bases outside gene matches: 7. Per germline, CDR1 LGHDT and CDR2 YNNKEL (reference sequence). This CDR3 is built from 16 residues. For the CDR3, the DNA is TGTGCCAGCAGCCAAGATCGGGACAGGGGGCTCCAGGAGCAGTTCTTC. Protein: CASSQDRDRGLQEQFF.

V usage is TRBV6-6 and J usage is TRBJ1-6, with 10 nucleotides matching TRBD1. Germline CDR1 and CDR2: MNHNY and SVGAGI (reference sequence). The CDR3 has 16 amino acids. V trimming: 6 bases; J trimming: 6 bases; junction bases outside the gene matches: 8. The CDR3 spells CASRSRQGAGNSPLHF. CDR3 sequence (DNA): TGTGCCAGCAGAAGTAGACAGGGGGCAGGTAATTCACCCCTCCACTTT.

V usage is TRBV9 and J usage is TRBJ2-7; 7 bases align to TRBD2. The CDR3 covers 12 residues. The germline V gene has CDR1 SGDLS and CDR2 YYNGEE. V lost 0 bases, J lost 11 bases, and 5 bases stayed unmatched. This CDR3 reads CASSVAGGVEYF. The CDR3, as DNA: TGTGCCAGCAGCGTAGCGGGAGGAGTGGAGTACTTC.

This clone occurred once. The rearrangement links TRBV6-2 or TRBV6-3 to TRBJ1-4; 11 bases agree with TRBD1. Germline CDR1 and CDR2: MNHEY and SVGEGT. The CDR3 sequence is 16 residues long. V shed 5 bases and J 8 bases; nucleotides not matched to a gene: 10. CDR3 region: CASSNGQGAGKEKLFF. In DNA, the CDR3 is TGTGCCAGCAGTAACGGACAGGGGGCTGGAAAGGAAAAACTGTTTTTT.

The chain employs TRBV7-8 and TRBJ2-1, with D possibly matching TRBD1 (7 bases). CDR3 length: 15 residues. Germline CDR1 reads SGHVS; CDR2 reads FQNEAQ. Between the trimmed V and J ends, which lost 5 bases and 4 bases, there was a span of 15 bases. The CDR3 reads CASSRRGAQYNEQFF. CDR3 nucleotide sequence: TGTGCCAGCAGCCGCAGGGGGGCTCAGTACAATGAGCAGTTCTTC.

V usage is TRBV3-1 (or the pseudogene TRBV3-2) and J usage is TRBJ2-1; TRBD1 agrees at 11 bases. Germline V CDR1 and CDR2: LGHDT, YNNKEL (reference sequence). J lost 5 bases, V lost 6 bases, and 6 bases had no gene match. The CDR3 loop spans 15 amino acids. The CDR3 bases are TGTGCCAGCAGTCCAGGACAGGGGGCCAACAATGAGCAGTTCTTC. Translating gives CASSPGQGANNEQFF.

V is TRBV12-3 or TRBV12-4 and J is TRBJ1-4; TRBD1 matches at 8 bases. The length of the CDR3 is 13 residues. V lost 6 bases and J lost 8; bases outside the gene matches: 5. CDR3 in amino acids: CASSQDRGEKLFF. CDR3 nucleotides: TGTGCCAGCAGCCAAGACAGGGGAGAAAAACTGTTTTTT.

The chain combines TRBV11-3 with TRBJ2-1; TRBD1 aligns across 9 bases. Trimming took 4 bases from V and 4 from J; bases not matched to a gene: 5. The CDR3 runs to 15 residues. Germline V CDR1 and CDR2: SGHNT, YENEEA. The CDR3 protein is CASSSRDREYNEQFF. CDR3 nucleotides: TGTGCCAGCAGCTCCCGGGACAGGGAATACAATGAGCAGTTCTTC.

The chain uses TRBV2 and TRBJ2-1, with D possibly matching TRBD2 (7 bases). Germline CDR1 reads SNHLY; CDR2 reads FYNNEI. This CDR3 comprises 13 residues. V was trimmed by 4 bases and J by 8 bases, leaving 12 bases between them. The CDR3 sequence is CASSATRGHEQFF. The CDR3 DNA reads as TGTGCCAGCAGTGCGACGCGGGGGCATGAGCAGTTCTTC.

This chain joins TRBV24-1 and TRBJ2-1, with 7 positions matching TRBD2. Germline V lookup: CDR1 KGHDR, CDR2 SFDVKD. The CDR3 sequence is 16 residues long. Germline trimming cut 5 bases from V and 4 bases from J; bases unmatched to any gene: 10. CDR3 sequence (DNA): TGTGCCACCAGTGCCACGCGGGGGACTATATACAATGAGCAGTTCTTC. This codes for CATSATRGTIYNEQFF.

V gene TRBV4-2 combines with J gene TRBJ1-2; 9 bases line up with TRBD1. The CDR3 spans 14 residues. Germline V CDR1 and CDR2: LGHNA, YNFKEQ. Trimming cost V 2 bases and J 9 bases; bases outside gene matches: 7. The CDR3 bases are TGTGCCAGCAGCCAACCCGGACAGGGGAGTCGCTACACCTTC. Its translation: CASSQPGQGSRYTF.

The V call is TRBV21-1, the J call TRBJ1-2; the table's D call TRBD1 went unverified against the DNA. TRBV21-1 is annotated as a pseudogene. This CDR3 has 15 residues. The CDR3 bases are TGTGCCAGCAGCACCCATGCAGGGGGATGCTATGGCTACACCTTC. Protein product: CASSTHAGGCYGYTF.